This T cell receptor (beta chain) was recovered during a study of T cell responses to AZD1222 COVID-19 vaccine. Findings of the study overall: A reported finding is that nearly half of spike-specific TCRs target unmutated variant regions.

This CDR3 spans 15 amino acids. V was cut by 0 bases and J by 2 bases, with 10 bases left in between. Looked up from germline, CDR1 is SGHRS and CDR2 is YFSETQ. TCRdb's table, derived via immunoSEQ multiplex PCR, lists solely in-frame clones and lacks some. Here the sample spans roughly 100,000 clones, more than 75% being singletons. This clone was observed a single time. Its antigen is not identified. Other DNA variants within this sample encode the same CDR3. V and J are TRBV5-1 and TRBJ2-3, with a weak D call TRBD2 (5 bases). The sequence was obtained from an adult in good health. This specimen consisted of peripheral blood, obtained on day 0 of AZD1222 vaccination. CDR3 protein: CASSLEGAFTDTQYF. The CDR3, as DNA: TGCGCCAGCAGCTTGGAGGGAGCTTTCACAGATACGCAGTATTTT.